One sample yielded the 13 T cell receptor beta chains listed below, sequenced in a study of shared clonotypes between healthy human individuals. TCRdb's copy holds only in-frame clones and misses some; the assay was immunoSEQ multiplex PCR. The repertoire holds roughly 2 million clones, with 95% as singletons. Sequencing input: naive CD4+ T cells sorted from blood. Stated subset: CD45RA+ positively selected. The receptors shown here come from a man between 18 and 29 years old in good health.

This chain connects TRBV11-2 to TRBJ2-3, with 11 bases fitting TRBD2. The CDR3 contains 15 residues. J was trimmed by 6 bases and V by 4 bases; bases with no gene match: 6. Germline lookup yields CDR1 SGHAT and CDR2 FQNNGV. CDR3 DNA: TGTGCCAGCAGCTATGGGCTAGCGGGGGGTGATACGCAGTATTTT. Translated, it gives CASSYGLAGGDTQYF.

The V and J genes are TRBV4-3 and TRBJ2-1; no reliable D call. The length of the CDR3 is 17 residues. Germline CDR1 is LGHNA and CDR2 is YSLEER. V lost 0 bases and J lost 0, with 12 bases in between. In DNA, the CDR3 is TGCGCCAGCAGCCAAGATCTACTTCTGAACTCCTACAATGAGCAGTTCTTC. This sequence encodes CASSQDLLLNSYNEQFF.

The V call is TRBV7-9, the J call TRBJ2-2, with 7 bases fitting TRBD2. The CDR3 contains 16 residues. Germline CDR1 reads SEHNR; CDR2 reads FQNEAQ (reference sequence). The V segment lost 8 bases and the J segment 3 bases; nucleotides outside the gene matches: 12. As DNA, the CDR3 is TGTGCCAGCTTTGAGAGCGTACTAGCGTACACCGGGGAGCTGTTTTTT. Translation gives CASFESVLAYTGELFF. The complete variable domain, with remaining parts taken from reference TRBV7-9 and TRBJ2-2, reads DTGVSQNPRHKITKRGQNVTFRCDPISEHNRLYWYRQTLGQGPEFLTYFQNEAQLEKSRLLSDRFSAERPKGSFSTLEIQRTEQGDSAMYLCASFESVLAYTGELFFGEGSRLTVL.

The V and J genes are TRBV11-2 and TRBJ1-2; D not resolved. This CDR3 is 15 amino acids long. CDR1 and CDR2 from the germline V gene are SGHAT and FQNNGV. Trimming shortened V by 3 bases and J by 1 base, and 12 bases separated the two germline ends. The chain's CDR3 is CASSLSPGNNYGYTF. DNA of the CDR3: TGTGCCAGCAGCTTGTCCCCCGGGAATAACTATGGCTACACCTTC.

The chain combines TRBV5-1 with TRBJ2-1, with no clear D. CDR1 SGHRS and CDR2 YFSETQ come from the germline V gene. V lost 4 bases, J lost 0 bases, and 8 bases lay in between. The CDR3 covers 14 residues. Here the CDR3 DNA reads TGCGCCAGCAGCATTTTAAACTCCTACAATGAGCAGTTCTTC. Translation: CASSILNSYNEQFF.

This chain connects TRBV2 to TRBJ2-5; TRBD2 agrees at 8 bases. The V gene's germline CDR1 is SNHLY and CDR2 FYNNEI. The junction had 9 bases not matched to a gene; V was cut back by 10 bases and J by 5 bases. The CDR3 is 13 amino acids. The CDR3 DNA follows: TGTGCCACCCAAGCGGGAGTAGGTGAGACCCAGTACTTC. Translation: CATQAGVGETQYF.

The chain carries TRBV6-5 and TRBJ1-6; the D is unclear. CDR1 is MNHEY and CDR2 is SVGAGI in the germline V gene. The CDR3 loop spans 14 amino acids. V was pared by 10 bases and J by 3 bases, with 13 bases between. The CDR3 nucleotides read TGTGCCACCCAACAAGGGATCTATAATTCACCCCTCCACTTT. Its protein product is CATQQGIYNSPLHF.

This chain connects TRBV7-9 to TRBJ2-5, with D possibly being TRBD2 (6 bases). The CDR3 contains 13 residues. The germline V gene has CDR1 SEHNR and CDR2 FQNEAQ (reference sequence). With 5 bases removed from V and 1 base from J, the gap between germline ends came to 8 bases. CDR3 nucleotides: TGTGCCAGCAGCCGGGAGATCCAAGAGACCCAGTACTTC. It yields the protein CASSREIQETQYF.

V gene TRBV10-2 combines with J gene TRBJ2-3, with a tentative D call TRBD2 (6 bases). Trimming left V 8 bases short and J 4 bases short, with 19 bases between. CDR3 length: 15 amino acids. Germline CDR1 and CDR2: WSHSY and SAAADI. In DNA form, the CDR3 reads TGCGCCAGCGGGATGGGACTCCCGGCCCCAGATACGCAGTATTTT. It is translated as CASGMGLPAPDTQYF.

V usage is TRBV7-9 and J usage is TRBJ1-6, with 8 nucleotides matching TRBD1. After removal of 5 bases from V and 8 bases from J, the junction contained 8 bases not matched to a gene. The CDR3 totals 15 residues. The germline V gene has CDR1 SEHNR and CDR2 FQNEAQ (reference sequence). The CDR3 loop is CASSPAGTGYSPLHF. The DNA of the CDR3 is TGTGCCAGCAGCCCCGCCGGGACAGGATATTCACCCCTCCACTTT.

Only one count was recorded for this clone. V gene TRBV5-1 combines with J gene TRBJ2-7, with 11 bases lining up with TRBD1. The V and J ends lost 0 bases and 4 bases, in that order; junction bases with no gene match: 6. The CDR3 extends over 16 amino acids. CDR1 is SGHRS and CDR2 is YFSETQ in the germline V gene. The CDR3 loop is CASSLANGQGAYEQYF. CDR3 DNA: TGCGCCAGCAGCTTGGCCAACGGACAGGGGGCGTACGAGCAGTACTTC.

This sequence joins TRBV30 and TRBJ2-7; TRBD1 matches at 7 bases. Trimming at V came to 3 bases and at J to 6 bases, leaving 2 bases not matched to a gene. The CDR3 is made up of 11 amino acids. The germline V gene has CDR1 GTSNPN and CDR2 SVGIG (reference sequence). As DNA, the CDR3 is TGTGCCTGGAGGACAGGGTTCGAGCAGTACTTC. It encodes CAWRTGFEQYF.

The chain recombines TRBV10-3 with TRBJ2-7, with D tentatively TRBD1 or TRBD2 (5 bases each). CDR3 length: 13 residues. Germline-derived CDR1 and CDR2 are ENHRY and SYGVKD. The V and J ends lost 8 bases and 3 bases respectively, with 14 bases between them. The CDR3 DNA is TGTGCCATCCGGGGCACGACGGACTACGAGCAGTACTTC. It encodes CAIRGTTDYEQYF.